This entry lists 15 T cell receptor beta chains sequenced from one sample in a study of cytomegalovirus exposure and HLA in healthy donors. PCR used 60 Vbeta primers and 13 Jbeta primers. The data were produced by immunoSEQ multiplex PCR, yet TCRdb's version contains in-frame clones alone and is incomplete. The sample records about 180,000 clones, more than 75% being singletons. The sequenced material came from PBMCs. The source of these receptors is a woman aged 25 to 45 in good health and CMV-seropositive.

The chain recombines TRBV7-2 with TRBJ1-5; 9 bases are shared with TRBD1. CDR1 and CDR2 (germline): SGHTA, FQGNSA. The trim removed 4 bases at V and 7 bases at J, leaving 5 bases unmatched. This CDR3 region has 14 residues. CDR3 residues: CASSYGTGRQPQHF. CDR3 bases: TGTGCCAGCAGCTATGGGACAGGGAGGCAGCCCCAGCATTTT.

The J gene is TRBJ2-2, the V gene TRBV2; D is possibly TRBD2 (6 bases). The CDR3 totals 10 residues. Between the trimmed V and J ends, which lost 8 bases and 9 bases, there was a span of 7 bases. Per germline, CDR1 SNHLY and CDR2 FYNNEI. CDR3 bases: TGTGCCAGCCGGGGGAGGGAGCTGTTTTTT. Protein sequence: CASRGRELFF.

The CDR3 reads CASSPPGGYETQYF. The DNA of the CDR3 is TGTGCCAGCAGCCCACCCGGGGGGTATGAGACCCAGTACTTC. The V call is TRBV14, the J call TRBJ2-5; 7 positions agree with TRBD2. CDR1 SGHDN and CDR2 FVKESK come from the germline V gene. The CDR3 is 14 residues long. The junction had 7 bases not matched to a gene; V was cut back by 4 bases and J by 5 bases.

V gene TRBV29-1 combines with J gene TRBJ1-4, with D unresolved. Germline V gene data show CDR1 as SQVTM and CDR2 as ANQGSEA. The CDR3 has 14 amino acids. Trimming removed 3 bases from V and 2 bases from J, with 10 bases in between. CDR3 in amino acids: CSVDPAGTNEKLFF. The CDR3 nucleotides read TGCAGCGTTGACCCTGCCGGGACTAATGAAAAACTGTTTTTT.

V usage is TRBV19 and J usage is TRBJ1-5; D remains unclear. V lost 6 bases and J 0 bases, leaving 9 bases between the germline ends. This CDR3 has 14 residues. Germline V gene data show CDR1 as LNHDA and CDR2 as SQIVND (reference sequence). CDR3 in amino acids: CASREGTSNQPQHF. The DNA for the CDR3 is TGTGCCAGTAGAGAGGGAACTAGCAATCAGCCCCAGCATTTT.

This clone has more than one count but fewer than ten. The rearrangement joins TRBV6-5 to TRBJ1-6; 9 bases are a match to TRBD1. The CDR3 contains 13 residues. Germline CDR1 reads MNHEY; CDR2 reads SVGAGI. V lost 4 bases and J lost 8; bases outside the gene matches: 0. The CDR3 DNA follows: TGTGCCAGCAGTTGGGACAGGGATTCACCCCTCCACTTT. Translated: CASSWDRDSPLHF.

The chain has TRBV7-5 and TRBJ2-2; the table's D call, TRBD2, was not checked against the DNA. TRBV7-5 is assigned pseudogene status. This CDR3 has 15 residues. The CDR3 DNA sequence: TGTGCCAGAAGCTATTCGGGGGAAGACACCGGGGAGCTGTTTTTT. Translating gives CARSYSGEDTGELFF.

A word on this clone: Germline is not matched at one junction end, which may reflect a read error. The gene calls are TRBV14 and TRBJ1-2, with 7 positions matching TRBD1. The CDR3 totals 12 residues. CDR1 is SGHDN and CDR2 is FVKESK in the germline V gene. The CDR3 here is CASSPGTATTDF. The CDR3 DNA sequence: TGTGCCAGCAGCCCCGGGACAGCGACTACGGACTTC. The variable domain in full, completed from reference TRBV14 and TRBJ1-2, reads EAGVTQFPSHSVIEKGQTVTLRCDPISGHDNLYWYRRVMGKEIKFLLHFVKESKQDESGMPNNRFLAERTGGTYSTLKVQPAELEDSGVYFCASSPGTATTDFGSGTRLTVV.

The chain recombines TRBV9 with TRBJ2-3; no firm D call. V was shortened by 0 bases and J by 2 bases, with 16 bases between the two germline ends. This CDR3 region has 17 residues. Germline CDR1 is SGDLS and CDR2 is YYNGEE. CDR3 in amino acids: CASSVALLRGPTDTQYF. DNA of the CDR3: TGTGCCAGCAGCGTAGCCCTCCTCCGCGGTCCCACAGATACGCAGTATTTT.

The CDR3 bases are TGTGCCAGCAGTACAGGAAACTATGGCTACACCTTC. Protein sequence: CASSTGNYGYTF. The chain couples TRBV28 to TRBJ1-2; possible D gene TRBD1, 5 bases. The germline gives CDR1 MDHEN, CDR2 SYDVKM. The CDR3 length is 12 residues. Between the trimmed V and J ends, which lost 5 bases and 2 bases, there was a span of 6 bases.

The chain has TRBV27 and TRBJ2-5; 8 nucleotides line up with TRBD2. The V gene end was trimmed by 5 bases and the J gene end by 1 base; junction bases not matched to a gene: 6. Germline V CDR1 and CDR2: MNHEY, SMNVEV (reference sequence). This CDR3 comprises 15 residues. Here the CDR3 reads CASSPGLASQETQYF. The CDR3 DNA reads TGTGCCAGCAGTCCAGGACTAGCCTCCCAAGAGACCCAGTACTTC.

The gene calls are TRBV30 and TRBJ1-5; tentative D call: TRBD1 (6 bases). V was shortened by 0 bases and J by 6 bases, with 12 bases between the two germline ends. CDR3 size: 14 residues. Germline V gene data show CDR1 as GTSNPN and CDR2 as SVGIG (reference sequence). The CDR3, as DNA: TGTGCCTGGAGTGTACCGGGGGGCAGTCAGCCCCAGCATTTT. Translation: CAWSVPGGSQPQHF.

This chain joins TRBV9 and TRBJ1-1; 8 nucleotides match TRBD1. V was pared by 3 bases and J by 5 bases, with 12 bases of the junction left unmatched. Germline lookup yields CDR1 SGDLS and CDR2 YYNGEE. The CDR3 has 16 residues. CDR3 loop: CASSDQTGVVRTEAFF. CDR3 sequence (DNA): TGTGCCAGCAGCGATCAGACAGGGGTGGTTAGGACTGAAGCTTTCTTT.

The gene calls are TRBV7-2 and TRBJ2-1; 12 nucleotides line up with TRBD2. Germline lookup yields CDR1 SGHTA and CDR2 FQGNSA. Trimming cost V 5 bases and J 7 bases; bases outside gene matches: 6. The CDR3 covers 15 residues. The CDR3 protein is CASSNLAGGRNEQFF. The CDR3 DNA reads TGTGCCAGCAGCAACCTAGCGGGGGGGCGTAATGAGCAGTTCTTC.

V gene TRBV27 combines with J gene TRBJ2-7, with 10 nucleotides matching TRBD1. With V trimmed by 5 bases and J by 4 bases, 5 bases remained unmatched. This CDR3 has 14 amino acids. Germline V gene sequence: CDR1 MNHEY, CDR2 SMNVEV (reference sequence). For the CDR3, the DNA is TGTGCCAGCAGTGTCCGGGACAGGGGTTACGAGCAGTACTTC. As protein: CASSVRDRGYEQYF.